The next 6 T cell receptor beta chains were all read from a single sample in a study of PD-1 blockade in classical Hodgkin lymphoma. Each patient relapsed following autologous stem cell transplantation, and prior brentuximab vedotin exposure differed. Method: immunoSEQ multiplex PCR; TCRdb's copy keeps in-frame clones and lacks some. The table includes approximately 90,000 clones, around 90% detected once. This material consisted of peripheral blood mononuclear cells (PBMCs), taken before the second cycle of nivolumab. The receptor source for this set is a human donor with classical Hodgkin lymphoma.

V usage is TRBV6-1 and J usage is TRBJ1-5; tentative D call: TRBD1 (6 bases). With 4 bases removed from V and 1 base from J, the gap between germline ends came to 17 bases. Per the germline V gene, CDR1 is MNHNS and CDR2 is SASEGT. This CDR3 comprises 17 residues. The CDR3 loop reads CASSARVGGGSNQPQHF. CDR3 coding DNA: TGTGCCAGCAGTGCCCGGGTTGGGGGCGGAAGCAATCAGCCCCAGCATTTT.

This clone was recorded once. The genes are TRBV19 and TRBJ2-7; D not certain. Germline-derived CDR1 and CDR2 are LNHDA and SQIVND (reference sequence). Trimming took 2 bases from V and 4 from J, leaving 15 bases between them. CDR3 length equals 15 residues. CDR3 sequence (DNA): TGTGCCAGTAGTATACTTCTAGGACCTCCGTACGAGCAGTACTTC. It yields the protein CASSILLGPPYEQYF. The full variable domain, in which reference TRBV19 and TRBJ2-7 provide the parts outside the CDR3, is DGGITQSPKYLFRKEGQNVTLSCEQNLNHDAMYWYRQDPGQGLRLIYYSQIVNDFQKGDIAEGYSVSREKKESFPLTVTSAQKNPTAFYLCASSILLGPPYEQYFGPGTRLTVT.

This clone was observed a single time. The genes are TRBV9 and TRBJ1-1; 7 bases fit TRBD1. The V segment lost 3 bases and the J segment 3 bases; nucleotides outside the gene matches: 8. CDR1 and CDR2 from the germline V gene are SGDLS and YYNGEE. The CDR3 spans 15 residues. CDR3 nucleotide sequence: TGTGCCAGCAGCGGTGCAGGGGGAGGGCACACTGAAGCTTTCTTT. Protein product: CASSGAGGGHTEAFF.

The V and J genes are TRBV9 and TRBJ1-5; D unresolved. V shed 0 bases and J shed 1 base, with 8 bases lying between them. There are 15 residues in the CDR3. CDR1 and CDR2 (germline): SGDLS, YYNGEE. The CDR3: CASSVGFGSNQPQHF. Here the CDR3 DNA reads TGTGCCAGCAGCGTAGGTTTCGGGAGCAATCAGCCCCAGCATTTT.

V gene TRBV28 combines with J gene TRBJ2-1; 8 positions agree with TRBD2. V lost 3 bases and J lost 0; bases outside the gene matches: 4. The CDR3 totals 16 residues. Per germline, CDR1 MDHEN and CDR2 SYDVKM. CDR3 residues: CASSFFAGGSYNEQFF. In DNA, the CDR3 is TGTGCCAGCAGTTTCTTCGCGGGAGGCTCCTACAATGAGCAGTTCTTC.

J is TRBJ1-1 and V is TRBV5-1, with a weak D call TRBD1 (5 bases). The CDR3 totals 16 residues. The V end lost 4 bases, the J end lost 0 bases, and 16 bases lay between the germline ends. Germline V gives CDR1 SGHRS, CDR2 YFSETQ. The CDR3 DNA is TGCGCCAGCAGCCTGCGACAGACCTCCATGAACACTGAAGCTTTCTTT. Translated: CASSLRQTSMNTEAFF.